These T cell receptor beta chains were read from a single sample in a study of beta chain features in type 1 diabetes. Sequencing used immunoSEQ multiplex PCR; TCRdb keeps in-frame clones, though not all of them. The sample shows around 160,000 clones, nearly 50% of them seen only once. The sequencing sample was made of Tregs from blood. Receptors were obtained from a man younger than 35 in good health. Each CDR3 is given without its conserved first and last residue. The order of the fields is V gene, J gene, CDR3 protein.

v_gene: TRBV19; j_gene: TRBJ1-5; CDR3aa: ASQGQSYSNQPQH
v_gene: TRBV7-9; j_gene: TRBJ1-2; CDR3aa: ASSLRTGANYGYT
v_gene: TRBV28; j_gene: TRBJ1-5; CDR3aa: ASCRGRGFNQPQH
v_gene: TRBV18; j_gene: TRBJ1-5; CDR3aa: ASSPPGYSNQPQH
v_gene: TRBV5-1; j_gene: TRBJ2-7; CDR3aa: ASSWQQGLTYEQY
v_gene: TRBV10-2; j_gene: TRBJ2-7; CDR3aa: ASRPTRALYLSYEQY
v_gene: TRBV15; j_gene: TRBJ2-4; CDR3aa: ATSRGLGTEENIQY
v_gene: TRBV7-9; j_gene: TRBJ2-3; CDR3aa: ASSVRDRDTDTQY
v_gene: TRBV7-2; j_gene: TRBJ2-6; CDR3aa: ASSWTGRASGANVLT
v_gene: TRBV7-3; j_gene: TRBJ1-2; CDR3aa: ASSPGISYGYT
v_gene: TRBV5-1; j_gene: TRBJ2-5; CDR3aa: ASSTGDGETQY
v_gene: TRBV6-5; j_gene: TRBJ2-7; CDR3aa: ASSYSIGQGILEQY
v_gene: TRBV4-1; j_gene: TRBJ2-2; CDR3aa: ASSHDRGWNTGELF
v_gene: TRBV9; j_gene: TRBJ1-2; CDR3aa: ASTKRGDRDSYGYT
v_gene: TRBV29-1; j_gene: TRBJ2-7; CDR3aa: SVSGGSDEQY
v_gene: TRBV28; j_gene: TRBJ2-2; CDR3aa: ASSPRLTGGDTGELF
v_gene: TRBV7-9; j_gene: TRBJ2-3; CDR3aa: ASGRGLAGADTQY